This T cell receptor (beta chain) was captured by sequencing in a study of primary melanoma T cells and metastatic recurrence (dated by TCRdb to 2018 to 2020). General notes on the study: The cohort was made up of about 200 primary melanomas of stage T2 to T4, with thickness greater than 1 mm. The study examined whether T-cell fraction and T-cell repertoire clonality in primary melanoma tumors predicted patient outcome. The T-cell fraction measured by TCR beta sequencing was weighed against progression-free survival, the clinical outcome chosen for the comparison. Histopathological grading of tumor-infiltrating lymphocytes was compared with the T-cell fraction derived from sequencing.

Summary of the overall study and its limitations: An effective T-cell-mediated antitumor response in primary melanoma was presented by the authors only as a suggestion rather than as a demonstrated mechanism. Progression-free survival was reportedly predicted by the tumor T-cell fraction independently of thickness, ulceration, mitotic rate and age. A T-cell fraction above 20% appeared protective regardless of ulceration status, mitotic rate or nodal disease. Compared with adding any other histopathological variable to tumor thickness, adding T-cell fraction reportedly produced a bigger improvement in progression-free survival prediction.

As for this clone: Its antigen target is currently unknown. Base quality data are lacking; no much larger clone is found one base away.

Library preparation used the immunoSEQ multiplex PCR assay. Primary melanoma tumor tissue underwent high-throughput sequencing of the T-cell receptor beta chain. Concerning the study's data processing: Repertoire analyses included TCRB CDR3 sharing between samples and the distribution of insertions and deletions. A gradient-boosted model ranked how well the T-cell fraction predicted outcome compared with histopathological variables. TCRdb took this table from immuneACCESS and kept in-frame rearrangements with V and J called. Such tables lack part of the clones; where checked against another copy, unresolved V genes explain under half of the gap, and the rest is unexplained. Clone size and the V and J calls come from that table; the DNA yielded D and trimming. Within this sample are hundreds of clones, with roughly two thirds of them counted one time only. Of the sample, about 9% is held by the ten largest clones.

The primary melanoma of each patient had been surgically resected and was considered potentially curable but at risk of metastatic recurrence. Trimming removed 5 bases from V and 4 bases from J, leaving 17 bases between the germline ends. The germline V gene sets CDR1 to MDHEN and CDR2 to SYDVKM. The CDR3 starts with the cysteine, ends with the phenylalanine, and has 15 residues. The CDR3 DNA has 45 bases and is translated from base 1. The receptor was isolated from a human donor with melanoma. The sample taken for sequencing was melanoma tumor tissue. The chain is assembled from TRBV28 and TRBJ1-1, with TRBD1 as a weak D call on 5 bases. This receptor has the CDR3 CASSPRGGGGTEAFF. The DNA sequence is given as TGTGCCAGCAGTCCCCGGGGAGGCGGGGGCACTGAAGCTTTCTTT. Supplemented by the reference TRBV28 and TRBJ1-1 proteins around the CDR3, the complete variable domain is DVKVTQSSRYLVKRTGEKVFLECVQDMDHENMFWYRQDPGLGLRLIYFSYDVKMKEKGDIPEGYSVSREKKERFSLILESASTNQTSMYLCASSPRGGGGTEAFFGQGTRLTVV.